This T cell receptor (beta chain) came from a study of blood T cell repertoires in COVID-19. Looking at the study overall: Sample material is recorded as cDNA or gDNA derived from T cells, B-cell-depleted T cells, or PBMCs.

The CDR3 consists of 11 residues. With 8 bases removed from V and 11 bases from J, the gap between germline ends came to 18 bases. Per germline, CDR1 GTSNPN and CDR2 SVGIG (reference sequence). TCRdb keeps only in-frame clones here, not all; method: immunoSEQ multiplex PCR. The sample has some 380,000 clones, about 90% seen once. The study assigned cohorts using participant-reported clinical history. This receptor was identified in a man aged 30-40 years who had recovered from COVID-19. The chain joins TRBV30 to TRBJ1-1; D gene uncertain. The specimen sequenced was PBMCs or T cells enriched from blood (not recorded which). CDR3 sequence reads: CARGIVGAAFF. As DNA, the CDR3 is TGTGCCCGAGGTATTGTGGGAGCGGCTTTCTTT.